The 30 T cell receptor beta chains presented below share a single source sample, sequenced in a study of breast tumors, draining lymph nodes, adjacent tissues. Breast cancer patients provided tissue from their axillary draining lymph nodes. In TCRdb, the multiplex PCR reads were re-called with MiXCR into one record per CDR3 protein. The top ten clones hold 3% to 4.5% of a sample with 200,000 to 250,000 distinct CDR3 sequences, around 35% of them seen once. The source material was axillary lymph node tissue. All receptors come from a female donor with breast cancer. Some clones in this sample may be carry-over from other donors' samples.

This clonotype was detected many times. V gene TRBV5-1 combines with J gene TRBJ2-1; D unresolved. The CDR3 extends over 13 amino acids. V lost 0 bases, J lost 5 bases, and 6 bases lay in between. Germline V gives CDR1 SGHRS, CDR2 YFSETQ. The CDR3 coding sequence is TGCGCCAGCAGCTTGGGGCAGGACAATGAGCAGTTCTTC. It is translated as CASSLGQDNEQFF.

This chain uses TRBV5-5 with TRBJ1-5; D remains ambiguous. CDR3 size: 14 residues. The V end lost 4 bases, the J end lost 2 bases, and 10 bases lay between the germline ends. Germline V gives CDR1 SGHKS, CDR2 YYEKEE (reference sequence). CDR3 DNA sequence: TGTGCCAGCAGCATTTTCTCGTGCAATCAGCCCCAGCATTTT. It yields the protein CASSIFSCNQPQHF.

In its sample, this clonotype was seen many times. The J gene is TRBJ2-3, the V gene TRBV20-1, with TRBD1 matching 7 bases. The V and J ends lost 0 bases and 1 base, in that order; junction bases with no gene match: 10. Germline values: CDR1 DFQATT, CDR2 SNEGSKA (reference sequence). There are 17 residues in the CDR3. The CDR3 sequence: CSARDSRQGPRTDTQYF. The CDR3 nucleotides are TGCAGTGCTAGAGATAGCCGACAGGGACCCCGCACAGATACGCAGTATTTT.

This clonotype has a count of ten or more. The genes are TRBV7-9 and TRBJ2-5, with D unresolved. Germline CDR1 is SEHNR and CDR2 is FQNEAQ (reference sequence). V lost 5 bases and J lost 5, with 15 bases in between. The length of the CDR3 is 14 residues. CDR3 sequence (DNA): TGTGCCAGCAGCCTATTGACCGGTCGGGAGACCCAGTACTTC. This codes for CASSLLTGRETQYF. The full variable domain, in which reference TRBV7-9 and TRBJ2-5 provide the parts outside the CDR3, is DTGVSQNPRHKITKRGQNVTFRCDPISEHNRLYWYRQTLGQGPEFLTYFQNEAQLEKSRLLSDRFSAERPKGSFSTLEIQRTEQGDSAMYLCASSLLTGRETQYFGPGTRLLVL.

The rearrangement links TRBV5-1 to TRBJ2-1; D may be TRBD1 or TRBD2 (7 bases each). Germline V gene lookup returns CDR1 SGHRS and CDR2 YFSETQ. Trimming stripped 0 bases from V and 7 bases from J, with 14 bases between. CDR3 length: 15 amino acids. CDR3 residues: CASSLAGGRGNEQFF. The CDR3 coding sequence is TGCGCCAGCAGCTTGGCAGGGGGGAGGGGAAATGAGCAGTTCTTC.

The chain uses TRBV11-2 and TRBJ2-4; D unclear. Germline CDR1 SGHAT, CDR2 FQNNGV. V was cut by 3 bases and J by 0 bases, with 18 bases left in between. The CDR3 spans 18 residues. CDR3 region: CASSLLGGPRVAKNIQYF. The CDR3 DNA reads as TGTGCCAGCAGCTTGTTAGGTGGACCCCGGGTAGCCAAAAACATTCAGTACTTC.

The chain recombines TRBV29-1 with TRBJ2-3; 9 positions match TRBD2. Germline V gene sequence: CDR1 SQVTM, CDR2 ANQGSEA. With 8 bases clipped from V and 4 bases from J, the junction kept 4 bases outside the gene matches. The CDR3 sequence is 12 residues long. CDR3 nucleotide sequence: TGCAGCTTAGCGGGGGACGCAGATACGCAGTATTTT. Protein sequence: CSLAGDADTQYF.

Comments on this clonotype: A much larger clone lies a single base off, so this may be a read error. The chain couples TRBV29-1 to TRBJ2-2, with TRBD1 as a possible D gene (6 bases). V was pared by 4 bases and J by 4 bases, with 13 bases between. CDR3 length: 14 residues. The germline V gene encodes CDR1 SQVTM and CDR2 ANQGSEA. The chain's CDR3 is CSVGPTGSTGELFF. The CDR3 DNA follows: TGCAGCGTTGGTCCCACAGGGAGCACCGGGGAGCTGTTTTTT.

This clonotype was counted once. This chain uses TRBV11-1 with TRBJ2-2; D possibly corresponds to TRBD1 (6 bases). The V gene's germline CDR1 is SGHAT and CDR2 FQDESV (reference sequence). Trimming shortened V by 6 bases and J by 2 bases, and 19 bases separated the two germline ends. The CDR3 is 17 amino acids. The chain's CDR3 is CASRPQDGTSNTGELFF. The CDR3 DNA follows: TGTGCCAGCAGACCACAGGACGGGACATCAAACACCGGGGAGCTGTTTTTT.

The table lists this clonotype with a count of one. This sequence may be a read error, since a much larger clone differs from it by one base. This chain uses TRBV6-2 or TRBV6-3 with TRBJ1-4; D ambiguous. Germline V gene data show CDR1 as MNHEY and CDR2 as SVGEGT. This CDR3 comprises 12 residues. As DNA, the CDR3 is TGTGCCGGCAGTTACCCGAGTGAAAAACTGTTTTTT. This gives the protein CAGSYPSEKLFF.

This clonotype showed up many times. This chain joins TRBV5-1 and TRBJ2-3; TRBD1 matches at 8 bases. J gave up 6 bases and V 4 bases, and 13 bases lay outside the gene matches. The CDR3 length is 16 residues. Germline V CDR1 and CDR2: SGHRS, YFSETQ. The CDR3: CASSRGQGGGSDTQYF. The CDR3 DNA sequence: TGCGCCAGCAGCCGAGGACAGGGCGGAGGATCCGATACGCAGTATTTT.

This clonotype was seen only a few times. This may be a read error, as it is one base from a much larger clone. The CDR3 region has the DNA TGTGCCAGCAGCGAGGGGGGGAGGGGTTACGAGCAGTCCTTC. This translates into CASSEGGRGYEQSF. This sequence joins TRBV9 and TRBJ2-7, with TRBD2 as a possible D gene (7 bases). CDR1 is SGDLS, CDR2 YYNGEE, per germline. This CDR3 is built from 14 residues. Together with reference TRBV9 and TRBJ2-7, the CDR3 gives the full variable domain: DSGVTQTPKHLITATGQRVTLRCSPRSGDLSVYWYQQSLDQGLQFLIQYYNGEERAKGNILERFSAQQFPDLHSELNLSSLELGDSALYFCASSEGGRGYEQSFGPGTRLTVT.

A word on this clonotype: A much larger clone differs from this one at a single base, so this may be a read error. The chain employs TRBV20-1 and TRBJ2-3; unclear D gene. The CDR3 has 13 amino acids. CDR1 and CDR2 from the germline V gene are DFQATT and SNEGSKA (reference sequence). The germline V and J ends were trimmed by 0 bases and 14 bases, with 18 bases remaining between them. CDR3 nucleotides: TGCAGTGCTAGAGATCGGACGACCTCACCCGGGTATTTT. Translated, it gives CSARDRTTSPGYF.

This clonotype was seen repeatedly, ten times or more. The V gene is TRBV24-1, the J gene TRBJ1-5; no clear D. Trimming took off 3 bases at V and 9 bases at J, with 26 bases between the two ends. CDR1 and CDR2 from the germline V gene are KGHDR and SFDVKD. The CDR3 length is 18 residues. The CDR3 DNA sequence: TGTGCCACCAGTGATATGGATGCCCTCGGACGGAGGGTTGGGCCCCAGCATTTT. The encoded protein is CATSDMDALGRRVGPQHF.

The genes are TRBV20-1 and TRBJ1-1, with D unresolved. The CDR3 contains 15 residues. V lost 0 bases and J lost 1, with 12 bases in between. Germline CDR1 reads DFQATT; CDR2 reads SNEGSKA (reference sequence). CDR3 sequence reads: CSARDFETPNTEAFF. The CDR3 DNA reads TGCAGTGCTAGAGATTTTGAGACACCGAACACTGAAGCTTTCTTT.

V gene TRBV5-1 combines with J gene TRBJ2-1, with D possibly being TRBD1 (6 bases). Trimming pared 2 bases from V and 5 bases from J, leaving 8 bases between. CDR1 and CDR2 from the germline V gene are SGHRS and YFSETQ. The CDR3 runs to 13 residues. In DNA form, the CDR3 reads TGCGCCAGCAGCTTTCAGGGGCACAATGAGCAGTTCTTC. Amino acid sequence: CASSFQGHNEQFF.

This clonotype has at least ten counts. The V and J genes are TRBV7-6 and TRBJ2-7; TRBD2 agrees at 12 bases. After removal of 5 bases from V and 4 bases from J, the junction contained 6 bases not matched to a gene. The CDR3 is 15 amino acids. Looked up from germline, CDR1 is SGHVS and CDR2 is FNYEAQ. CDR3 coding DNA: TGTGCCAGCAGCCCTCAGACTAGCGGGAGTTACGAGCAGTACTTC. Translation: CASSPQTSGSYEQYF.

The chain carries TRBV29-1 and TRBJ2-3; TRBD2 agrees at 7 bases. CDR3 size: 14 residues. V gave up 2 bases and J gave up 1 base; unmatched junction bases: 3. Germline V CDR1 and CDR2: SQVTM, ANQGSEA. CDR3 nucleotide sequence: TGCAGCGTTGAATCTAGCGGTTGCACAGATACGCAGTATTTT. This translates into CSVESSGCTDTQYF.

This clonotype has only a few counts. The junction departs from the called germline gene at one end, perhaps through a read error. The V gene is TRBV4-1, the J gene TRBJ2-2, with 7 bases lining up with TRBD2. Germline V CDR1 and CDR2: MGHRA, YSYEKL. CDR3 length: 15 residues. The CDR3 DNA reads as TGCGCCCGCAGCCTGTGGGAGGGCCGGACCGGGGAGCTGTTTTTT. Translation: CARSLWEGRTGELFF.

This clonotype occurred once. This chain uses TRBV18 with TRBJ2-2, with no clear D. Germline values: CDR1 KGHSH, CDR2 LQKENI. Trimming took off 2 bases at V and 8 bases at J, with 18 bases between the two ends. This CDR3 is built from 16 residues. The CDR3 DNA follows: TGTGCCAGCTCACCAAGATGCGAGCCTTTTCTTGGGGAGCTGTTTTTT. Its protein is CASSPRCEPFLGELFF.

About this clonotype itself: Germline is not matched at one junction end, which may reflect a read error. The chain uses TRBV6-5 and TRBJ2-3, with TRBD1 matching 9 bases. CDR3 length: 9 amino acids. Germline assignment: CDR1 MNHEY and CDR2 SVGAGI. CDR3 loop: CAVRRGQGF. Written as DNA, the CDR3 is TGTGCCGTGCGGAGGGGACAGGGTTTT.

This clonotype came up many times. V gene TRBV2 combines with J gene TRBJ1-2, with D perhaps matching TRBD1 (5 bases). The germline V gene has CDR1 SNHLY and CDR2 FYNNEI. V was trimmed by 5 bases and J by 4 bases, leaving 14 bases between them. The CDR3 runs 14 residues. CDR3 sequence reads: CASSNDNGAYGYTF. The CDR3 region has the DNA TGTGCCAGCAGTAATGACAATGGGGCCTATGGCTACACCTTC.

The chain recombines TRBV2 with TRBJ2-6; 9 nucleotides line up with TRBD1. The CDR3 runs to 16 residues. The J segment lost 6 bases and the V segment lost 5 bases, leaving 8 bases of the junction unmatched. Germline V gene data show CDR1 as SNHLY and CDR2 as FYNNEI. CDR3 loop: CASSQGQGPEANVLTF. In nucleotides, the CDR3 is TGTGCCAGCAGTCAGGGACAGGGACCGGAGGCCAACGTCCTGACTTTC.

Many counts were recorded for this clonotype. This sequence joins TRBV3-1 and TRBJ2-2, with D unresolved. V lost 1 base to trimming and J lost 7 bases, with 7 bases between them. Germline V gene lookup returns CDR1 LGHDT and CDR2 YNNKEL (reference sequence). The CDR3 loop spans 13 amino acids. The CDR3 is CASSQAGVGELFF. For the CDR3, the DNA is TGTGCCAGCAGCCAAGCAGGCGTCGGGGAGCTGTTTTTT.

This clonotype came up many times. CDR3 sequence reads: CASRRPNEKLFF. In DNA form, the CDR3 reads TGTGCCAGCAGGAGACCAAATGAAAAACTGTTTTTT. J is TRBJ1-4 and V is TRBV7-2; the D is unclear. The CDR3 spans 12 residues. V lost 6 bases, J lost 5 bases, and 7 bases lay in between. In germline, CDR1 is SGHTA, CDR2 FQGNSA.

This clonotype was observed a handful of times. V and J are TRBV6-5 and TRBJ2-3; D ambiguous. The V gene's germline CDR1 is MNHEY and CDR2 SVGAGI. This CDR3 is built from 13 residues. V was clipped by 5 bases and J by 8 bases, with 14 bases between them. This CDR3 is CASSEEGIGTQYF. CDR3 nucleotides: TGTGCCAGCAGTGAGGAAGGGATCGGTACGCAGTATTTT.

Turning to this clonotype: Since the CDR3 does not end with the conserved phenylalanine or tryptophan, this likely comes from a read error. The DNA is omitted, as the CDR3 cannot be located on it reliably, and the CDR3 follows TCRdb's listing. The V call is TRBV20-1, the J call TRBJ1-6. Termini included, the CDR3 measures 8 amino acids. CDR1 and CDR2 (germline): DFQATT, SNEGSKA (reference sequence). CDR3 amino acids: CSAREGGT.

This clonotype was seen ten or more times. The J gene is TRBJ2-3, the V gene TRBV10-2; D not resolved. In germline, CDR1 is WSHSY, CDR2 SAAADI. The CDR3 extends over 13 amino acids. The V gene lost 7 bases and the J gene lost 2 bases, with 10 bases spanning the gap. CDR3 residues: CASIGPYTDTQYF. The CDR3 DNA is TGCGCCAGCATTGGGCCATACACAGATACGCAGTATTTT.

This clonotype came up many times. Written as DNA, the CDR3 is TGTGCCAGCAGTTTTTCGACAGGGGGTAGCAATCAGCCCCAGCATTTT. This gives the protein CASSFSTGGSNQPQHF. The chain couples TRBV12-3 or TRBV12-4 to TRBJ1-5; 9 positions match TRBD1. This CDR3 has 16 amino acids. V was clipped by 3 bases and J by 0 bases; unmatched bases: 3.

The J gene is TRBJ2-3, the V gene TRBV7-7; possibly TRBD1 for D (5 bases). The CDR3 length is 12 residues. Germline V CDR1 and CDR2: SSHAT, FNYEAQ (reference sequence). CDR3 sequence reads: CARGQSTDTQYF. The CDR3 DNA follows: TGTGCTAGGGGCCAAAGCACAGATACGCAGTATTTT.